This TCR beta chain was profiled in a study of blood T cell repertoires in COVID-19. Across the study: The analysed material was cDNA or gDNA that came from T cells, B-cell-depleted T cells, or PBMCs.

Profiling relied on immunoSEQ multiplex PCR, and the TCRdb table lists in-frame clones only, not all of them. Here the sample spans 200,000 to 250,000 clones, approximately 80% being singletons. The sample taken for sequencing was peripheral blood. The sequence was collected from an elderly woman with COVID-19, enrolled during active disease.

CDR3 DNA sequence: TGTGCCAGCAGCCGCACTGGGAACACCGGGGAGCTGTTTTTT. It specifies CASSRTGNTGELFF. The chain combines TRBV7-3 with TRBJ2-2; D is undetermined. The V gene's germline CDR1 is SGHTA and CDR2 FQGTGA. V was shortened by 5 bases and J by 1 base, with 8 bases between the two germline ends. The CDR3 extends over 14 amino acids. Variable domain in full (rest from reference TRBV7-3 and TRBJ2-2): GAGVSQTPSNKVTEKGKYVELRCDPISGHTALYWYRQSLGQGPEFLIYFQGTGAADDSGLPNDRFFAVRPEGSVSTLKIQRTERGDSAVYLCASSRTGNTGELFFGEGSRLTVL.